This TCR beta chain was sequenced during a study of blood T cell repertoires in COVID-19. The overall study: Sites in the United States, Italy and Spain provided acute and convalescent COVID-19 samples. In each case, the material was cDNA or gDNA derived from T cells, B-cell-depleted T cells, or PBMCs.

Under the authors' procedure: Amplification from reference gene primers served as the basis for estimated nucleated cell counts. Profiling relied on immunoSEQ multiplex PCR, and the TCRdb table lists in-frame clones only, not all of them. V and J calls and clone size are given by that table; D and trimming were obtained from the DNA. The table includes about 41,000 clones, 87% detected once. From germline, CDR1 is MNHEY and CDR2 SVGAGI. The CDR3 is 15 residues long. After removal of 5 bases from V and 5 bases from J, the junction contained 4 bases not matched to a gene. Sequenced sample: peripheral blood. The TCR originated in a man in his forties or fifties with COVID-19, enrolled during active disease. The chain combines TRBV6-5 with TRBJ1-6; TRBD1 matches at 9 bases. The CDR3 spells CASSQQGADNSPLHF. The CDR3 DNA is TGTGCCAGCAGTCAACAGGGGGCGGATAATTCACCCCTCCACTTT.